This TCR beta chain was retrieved from a study of control samples from healthy donors and cancer patients (dated by TCRdb to about 2020). Receptor amplification or capture employed the immunoSEQ multiplex PCR assay. TCRdb obtained this table from immuneACCESS and retained in-frame rearrangements with V and J assigned. These tables miss some clones; where compared with another copy, unresolved V genes account for less than half of the shortfall, and the remainder is unexplained. The sample records roughly 120,000 clones, roughly 93% of which are singletons. The ten largest clonotypes hold roughly 2.5% of the sample. CDR3 length: 14 amino acids, cysteine to phenylalanine. Just CDR3 DNA is preserved here, 42 bases in frame from base 1. CDR1 and CDR2 are read off the germline V gene (reference sequence) as LNHNV and YYDKDF. V sheds 1 base and J sheds 0 bases, leaving 6 bases between their ends. As regards this clone: This receptor's antigen is unknown. Base qualities were left out, and no much larger clone turns up one base away.

Sample: blood. The TCR originated in a man in his thirties or forties in good health. The chain is made from TRBV15 and TRBJ1-1, with no D gene named confidently. The DNA sequence is as follows: TGTGCCACCAGCAGAGGGAATCTGAACACTGAAGCTTTCTTT. Its amino acids are CATSRGNLNTEAFF. Outside the CDR3, residues come from the reference TRBV15 and TRBJ1-1 proteins, so the full variable domain is: DAMVIQNPRYQVTQFGKPVTLSCSQTLNHNVMYWYQQKSSQAPKLLFHYYDKDFNNEADTPDNFQSRRPNTSFCFLDIRSPGLGDTAMYLCATSRGNLNTEAFFGQGTRLTVV.